This entry lists 12 T cell receptor beta chains sequenced from one sample in a study of tissue T cells after allogeneic stem cell transplantation. Time point noted: mouse harvest day 7 after allogeneic transplant. Tail vein injection delivered 10^7 T-cell-depleted bone marrow cells and 10^6 splenic CD5+ T cells. Here immunoSEQ multiplex PCR was the method, and the copy in TCRdb shows in-frame clones only, minus some. The sample holds thousands of clones, more than 40% seen once. The source material was gut tissue. Receptor source: a female BALB/c mouse given C57BL/6 T cells with graft-versus-host disease after an allogeneic hematopoietic cell transplant.

For this clone: Gene names are mouse gene names. The read ends 1 residue early relative to the CDR3; the germline J gene fills the gap. The V and J genes are TRBV26 and TRBJ1-4; no reliable D call. With 1 base removed from V and 7 bases from J, the gap between germline ends came to 7 bases. CDR1 is KGHPV and CDR2 is FQNQEV in the germline V gene (reference sequence). The CDR3 sequence is 13 residues long. CDR3 bases read: TGTGCCAGCAGTCTGTTGGGGAGCGAAAGATTATTT. Translating gives CASSLLGSERLF. The entire CDR3 protein reads CASSLLGSERLFF.

This clone was seen a handful of times. Mouse gene names and germline throughout. The read halts 1 residue ahead of the CDR3 end, with the missing end drawn from the germline J gene. Other DNA sequences from this sample encode an identical CDR3 as well. The J gene is TRBJ1-4, the V gene TRBV26, with 7 bases that match TRBD1. V shed 6 bases, J shed 2 bases, and the junction held 3 bases outside the gene matches. CDR1 is KGHPV, CDR2 FQNQEV, per germline (reference sequence). This CDR3 is 14 amino acids long. Incomplete CDR3 DNA: TGTGCCAGCAGCCGACAGGGATCCAACGAAAGATTATTT. It translates to CASSRQGSNERLF. The full CDR3 reads CASSRQGSNERLFF.

On this clone: These gene names are mouse names. The read is 1 residue too short to cover the CDR3 end, so that end is filled in from the germline J gene. The chain joins TRBV26 to TRBJ2-1; D is unresolved. This CDR3 is 13 amino acids long. Germline CDR1 and CDR2: KGHPV and FQNQEV (reference sequence). Trimming pared 2 bases from V and 3 bases from J, leaving 5 bases between. The CDR3: CASSLNTYAEQFF. The sequenced CDR3 bases are TGTGCCAGCAGTCTGAACACCTATGCTGAGCAGTTC. Drawing the rest from reference TRBV26 and TRBJ2-1, the complete variable domain is NSKVIQTPRYLVKGQGQKAKMRCIPEKGHPVVFWYQQNKNNEFKFLINFQNQEVLQQIDMTEKRFSAECPSNSPCSLEIQSSEAGDSALYLCASSLNTYAEQFFGPGTRLTVL.

This clone was detected only a few times. Gene names follow the mouse nomenclature. The read ends 1 residue before the CDR3 terminus; that terminus is restored from the germline J gene. This rearrangement joins TRBV12-1 to TRBJ2-4; 11 bases fit TRBD2. Germline CDR1 SGHSN, CDR2 HYEKVE. The CDR3 contains 15 residues. V dropped 1 base and J dropped 8; count of bases not matched to a gene: 7. The sequenced part of the CDR3 DNA is TGTGCCAGCTCTCTTAACTGGGGGGGCGCAGGCACCTTGTAC. It specifies CASSLNWGGAGTLY. The whole CDR3 is CASSLNWGGAGTLYF.

About this clone itself: Germline and genes here are mouse. The sequence runs out 1 residue before the end of the CDR3; the remainder is reconstructed from the germline J gene. The chain employs TRBV1 and TRBJ1-4; 12 nucleotides align to TRBD1. Germline V gene sequence: CDR1 NSQYPW, CDR2 LRSPGD (reference sequence). This CDR3 contains 15 residues. With V trimmed by 2 bases and J by 6 bases, 1 base remained unmatched. The DNA read from the CDR3 is TGCACCTGCAGTGCAAGGGACAGGGGGCACGAAAGATTATTT. It specifies CTCSARDRGHERLF. From start to end, the CDR3 is CTCSARDRGHERLFF.

A note on this clone: Mouse germline and gene names are used. The read is 1 residue too short to cover the CDR3 end, so that end is filled in from the germline J gene. The chain has TRBV3 and TRBJ2-1; the D gene is possibly TRBD1 (6 bases). Germline V CDR1 and CDR2: SNHLY, FYNGKV (reference sequence). Trimming cost V 5 bases and J 3 bases, with 11 bases left between them. This CDR3 comprises 14 residues. Partial CDR3 DNA: TGTGCCAGCAGCGGCCGGGACATCTATGCTGAGCAGTTC. Translated: CASSGRDIYAEQF. The whole CDR3 is CASSGRDIYAEQFF.

Worth noting for this clone: These gene names are mouse names. The read comes to an end 1 residue before the CDR3 does, leaving the germline J gene to fill in the end. The rearrangement uses TRBV3 and TRBJ2-7; D unresolved. V shed 0 bases and J shed 0 bases, with 6 bases lying between them. The germline gives CDR1 SNHLY, CDR2 FYNGKV (reference sequence). This CDR3 region has 14 residues. CDR3 DNA, as far as it was read: TGTGCCAGCAGCTTAGCGCGAAGCTCCTATGAACAGTAC. Its protein product is CASSLARSSYEQY. The whole CDR3 protein is CASSLARSSYEQYF.

As for this clone: Here the gene names and germline are mouse. Read data end 1 residue before the CDR3 end; the end is taken from the germline J gene. V is TRBV12-2 and J is TRBJ1-1; D gene uncertain. CDR3 length: 12 residues. V gave up 2 bases and J gave up 1 base, with 4 bases separating them. CDR1 is SGHLS and CDR2 is HYDKME in the germline V gene. This CDR3 reads CASSHKNTEVFF. The DNA read from the CDR3 is TGTGCCAGCTCTCACAAAAACACAGAAGTCTTC.

This clone was detected once. The gene symbols are mouse symbols. The CDR3 spells CASSYRNSGNTLYF. Partial CDR3 DNA: TGTGCCAGCTCTTACAGGAATTCTGGAAATACGCTCTAT. This chain joins TRBV12-2 and TRBJ1-3; D is perhaps TRBD1 (5 bases). From the germline J gene comes the end of the CDR3, since the read stops 1 residue before it. The CDR3 is 14 amino acids. Trimming shortened V by 3 bases and J by 0 bases, and 8 bases separated the two germline ends. Germline V lookup: CDR1 SGHLS, CDR2 HYDKME.

With respect to this clone: Genes and germline are mouse. The CDR3 goes on 1 residue after the read ends, and that part is filled in from the germline J gene. The chain links TRBV13-1 to TRBJ2-4, with D possibly matching TRBD2 (7 bases). This CDR3 region has 15 residues. Per the germline V gene, CDR1 is NSHNY and CDR2 is SYGAGN. V was cut by 1 base and J by 0 bases, with 9 bases left in between. The DNA read from the CDR3 is TGTGCCAGCAGTGATAGGGGGGGTAGTCAAAACACCTTGTAC. This translates into CASSDRGGSQNTLY. The whole CDR3 protein is CASSDRGGSQNTLYF.

As concerns this clone: Mouse gene names and germline throughout. The CDR3 end is not reached by the read, which stops 1 residue before it; the germline J gene fills it in. This chain connects TRBV3 to TRBJ2-4; TRBD2 aligns across 11 bases. With 4 bases clipped from V and 2 bases from J, the junction kept 5 bases outside the gene matches. This CDR3 region has 16 residues. CDR1 SNHLY and CDR2 FYNGKV come from the germline V gene (reference sequence). This CDR3 reads CASSSLGGPVQNTLYF. The CDR3 DNA, read in part, is TGTGCCAGCAGCTCACTGGGGGGGCCGGTTCAAAACACCTTGTAC.

Turning to this clone: Germline and genes: mouse. Read sequence stops 1 residue before the CDR3 end, and the germline J gene provides the missing end. V gene TRBV19 combines with J gene TRBJ1-1, with 10 positions matching TRBD1. The CDR3 totals 14 residues. Germline assignment: CDR1 FNHDT and CDR2 SITEND (reference sequence). Losses at the gene ends were 4 bases for V and 4 bases for J; bases not matched to a gene: 4. The CDR3 sequence: CASSQTGGLTEVFF. The CDR3 DNA, read in part, is TGTGCCAGCAGTCAGACAGGGGGCCTCACAGAAGTCTTC.